A single sample is the source of the 16 T cell receptor beta chains below, sequenced in a study of PD-1 blockade in mismatch repair-deficient tumors. The protocol was immunoSEQ multiplex PCR, while the TCRdb copy is restricted to in-frame clones and leaves out a portion. The table has some 110,000 clones, 60% to 85% seen once. This specimen was peripheral blood, taken roughly 13 months after starting pembrolizumab. The receptors were sampled from an adult with mismatch repair-deficient cancer.

This sequence joins TRBV5-8 and TRBJ2-7, with TRBD2 identical over 7 bases. The germline CDR1 and CDR2 sequences are SGHTS and YDEGEE. The CDR3 totals 13 residues. The J segment lost 4 bases and the V segment lost 2 bases, leaving 3 bases of the junction unmatched. CDR3 sequence reads: CASSFLAEYEQYF. As DNA, the CDR3 is TGTGCCAGCAGCTTTCTAGCGGAATACGAGCAGTACTTC.

The rearrangement links TRBV5-1 to TRBJ2-7, with D uncertain. From germline, CDR1 is SGHRS and CDR2 YFSETQ. V lost 0 bases and J lost 0, with 16 bases in between. CDR3 length: 17 amino acids. In DNA, the CDR3 is TGCGCCAGCAGCTTGGCCCCGGCACGGACGAGCTCCTACGAGCAGTACTTC. It specifies CASSLAPARTSSYEQYF.

The rearrangement uses TRBV2 and TRBJ1-3; perhaps TRBD1 as D (6 bases). This CDR3 contains 15 residues. The V gene lost 6 bases and the J gene lost 0 bases, with 12 bases spanning the gap. The germline V gene has CDR1 SNHLY and CDR2 FYNNEI. CDR3 protein: CASRKQGYSGNTIYF. In nucleotides, the CDR3 is TGTGCCAGCAGAAAACAGGGATACTCTGGAAACACCATATATTTT.

This clone was picked up one time. The CDR3 spells CASSSGQGSPEAFF. CDR3 in DNA: TGTGCCAGCAGTTCTGGACAGGGATCCCCTGAAGCTTTCTTT. The rearrangement uses TRBV6-6 and TRBJ1-1; TRBD1 aligns across 8 bases. The CDR3 totals 14 residues. The V gene's germline CDR1 is MNHNY and CDR2 SVGAGI (reference sequence). Unmatched junction bases numbered 7, after V lost 4 bases and J lost 6 bases.

V usage is TRBV28 and J usage is TRBJ1-1, with D possibly being TRBD1 (6 bases). The CDR3 is made up of 14 amino acids. Trimming cost V 5 bases and J 4 bases, with 14 bases left between them. Germline values: CDR1 MDHEN, CDR2 SYDVKM. The CDR3 bases are TGTGCCAGCAGTCCAGACAGGATCTTCACTGAAGCTTTCTTT. As protein: CASSPDRIFTEAFF.

The chain couples TRBV6-6 to TRBJ1-2; 10 positions match TRBD1. Germline loops: CDR1 MNHNY, CDR2 SVGAGI (reference sequence). The CDR3 loop spans 15 amino acids. V shed 5 bases and J 4 bases; nucleotides not matched to a gene: 7. CDR3 sequence reads: CASSILTGGVYGYTF. The CDR3, as DNA: TGTGCCAGCAGTATTCTGACAGGGGGCGTCTATGGCTACACCTTC.

The chain combines TRBV2 with TRBJ2-3; 15 bases agree with TRBD2. The CDR3 runs 17 residues. The germline gives CDR1 SNHLY, CDR2 FYNNEI. J lost 5 bases, V lost 6 bases, and 9 bases had no gene match. CDR3 amino acids: CASSLVGLAGGLDTQYF. The CDR3 DNA follows: TGTGCCAGCAGCCTCGTAGGACTAGCGGGAGGGTTAGATACGCAGTATTTT.

The V gene is TRBV12-5, the J gene TRBJ2-1; the D is unclear. Looked up from germline, CDR1 is LGHNT and CDR2 is FRNRAP. The CDR3 totals 14 residues. V gave up 5 bases and J gave up 6 bases, with 14 bases separating them. CDR3 in DNA: TGTGCTAGTGGTGCCCTTTTAACGGTCAATGAGCAGTTCTTC. Its translation: CASGALLTVNEQFF.

This clone was seen a handful of times. The rearrangement joins TRBV6-5 to TRBJ2-7; 7 bases line up with TRBD1. The CDR3 extends over 13 amino acids. The V segment lost 3 bases and the J segment 3 bases; nucleotides outside the gene matches: 2. Germline V gene sequence: CDR1 MNHEY, CDR2 SVGAGI. Here the CDR3 DNA reads TGTGCCAGCAGTTATCGGGACAGCTACGAGCAGTACTTC. This sequence encodes CASSYRDSYEQYF.

Notes on this clone: The junction shows a germline mismatch at one end, possibly a read error. DNA for the CDR3: TGTGCTAGCAGCCTTCGGGGAGGGGAGCTGTTTTTT. Residues: CASSLRGGELFF. This sequence joins TRBV7-7 and TRBJ2-2; TRBD2 is a possible D gene (5 bases). Germline CDR1 SSHAT, CDR2 FNYEAQ (reference sequence). The CDR3 contains 12 residues.

CDR3 DNA sequence: TGTGCCAGCAGCCCTATGGAGGCCTCCTACGAGCAGTACTTC. It yields the protein CASSPMEASYEQYF. This chain uses TRBV5-4 with TRBJ2-7; a possible D gene is TRBD2 (5 bases). Germline CDR1 SGHNT, CDR2 YYREEE (reference sequence). V lost 4 bases and J 0 bases, leaving 11 bases between the germline ends. This CDR3 comprises 14 residues. The full variable domain, completed using reference TRBV5-4 and TRBJ2-7, is ETGVTQSPTHLIKTRGQQVTLRCSSQSGHNTVSWYQQALGQGPQFIFQYYREEENGRGNFPPRFSGLQFPNYSSELNVNALELDDSALYLCASSPMEASYEQYFGPGTRLTVT.

The J gene is TRBJ2-4, the V gene TRBV5-6; a possible D gene is TRBD2 (6 bases). This CDR3 comprises 13 residues. V was pared by 5 bases and J by 3 bases, with 9 bases between. The germline V gene encodes CDR1 SGHDT and CDR2 YYEEEE. CDR3 region: CASRFGSKNIQYF. The CDR3 bases are TGTGCCAGCAGGTTCGGGAGCAAAAACATTCAGTACTTC.

V and J are TRBV4-2 and TRBJ1-2; perhaps TRBD1 as D (5 bases). With 0 bases removed from V and 5 bases from J, the gap between germline ends came to 16 bases. Germline V CDR1 and CDR2: LGHNA, YNFKEQ. This CDR3 comprises 16 residues. In nucleotides, the CDR3 is TGTGCCAGCAGCCAAGATCCCCGCCAGGGAGGATATGGCTACACCTTC. Amino acid sequence: CASSQDPRQGGYGYTF.

The chain joins TRBV29-1 to TRBJ2-2, with D unclear. The CDR3 contains 12 residues. Germline values: CDR1 SQVTM, CDR2 ANQGSEA. The ends were cut back, 7 bases at V and 4 bases at J, with 10 bases in the middle. CDR3 protein: CSADVRTGELFF. In DNA, the CDR3 is TGCAGCGCGGACGTCCGCACCGGGGAGCTGTTTTTT.

V is TRBV4-1 and J is TRBJ1-1; 7 positions agree with TRBD1. The CDR3 totals 15 residues. Germline loops: CDR1 MGHRA, CDR2 YSYEKL. The trim removed 3 bases at V and 4 bases at J, leaving 8 bases unmatched. The DNA for the CDR3 is TGCGCCAGCAGCCATCCGACAGGGCTCAGCACTGAAGCTTTCTTT. It translates to CASSHPTGLSTEAFF.

The chain is built from TRBV12-5 and TRBJ2-1; 9 positions match TRBD1. The CDR3 loop spans 17 amino acids. The ends lost 0 bases at V and 8 bases at J; junction bases unmatched: 11. Germline assignment: CDR1 LGHNT and CDR2 FRNRAP. The CDR3 region is CASGLVRMGQGNDEQFF. In DNA form, the CDR3 reads TGTGCTAGTGGTTTGGTACGAATGGGACAGGGTAACGATGAGCAGTTCTTC.